One sample yielded the 15 T cell receptor beta chains listed below, sequenced in a study of human T cells and chemical hapten exposure. In TCRdb, the RACE reads were re-called with MiXCR into one record per CDR3 protein. The sample yields about 90,000 distinct CDR3 sequences, about 11% seen once. As for time point: patch test 1, 2 weeks after DPC sensitization. Specified treatment: therapeutic diphenylcyclopropenone sensitization with weekly scalp DPC. Sample: whole blood, taken in connection with sensitization to the hapten diphenylcyclopropenone (DPC). Every receptor here comes from a man aged 40-49 years with alopecia areata. Some clones in this sample may be carry-over from other donors' samples.

This clonotype was seen a few times. V usage is TRBV12-3 or TRBV12-4 and J usage is TRBJ2-3, with 11 bases matching TRBD2. This CDR3 region has 16 residues. The junction had 10 bases not matched to a gene; V was cut back by 5 bases and J by 6 bases. The CDR3 protein is CASSPLTSGSADTQYF. Here the CDR3 DNA reads TGTGCCAGCAGTCCCCTAACTAGCGGGAGCGCGGATACGCAGTATTTT.

In this sample, this clonotype turned up many times. The chain combines TRBV30 with TRBJ1-1, with TRBD1 as a possible D gene (5 bases). This CDR3 is 10 amino acids long. CDR1 GTSNPN and CDR2 SVGIG come from the germline V gene (reference sequence). With 2 bases removed from V and 12 bases from J, the gap between germline ends came to 10 bases. DNA of the CDR3: TGTGCCTGGAGTTCAGGGAGGTCTTTCTTT. This codes for CAWSSGRSFF.

This clonotype was seen more than once but under ten times. The chain joins TRBV21-1 to TRBJ2-7; the D call in the table, TRBD1, was not verified against the DNA. TRBV21-1 is a listed pseudogene. The CDR3 loop spans 17 amino acids. The CDR3 DNA reads TGTGCCAGCAGCAAAGGTCCTAAACAGACAGGGAACTACGAGCAGTACGTC. Residues: CASSKGPKQTGNYEQYV.

This chain joins TRBV2 and TRBJ2-3; D is unclear. The CDR3 has 13 amino acids. CDR1 and CDR2 (germline): SNHLY, FYNNEI. Trimming cost V 4 bases and J 7 bases, with 12 bases left between them. The CDR3 bases are TGTGCCAGCAGTGGCCTAGGGCACAATACGCAGTATTTT. Translated, it gives CASSGLGHNTQYF.

This sequence joins TRBV18 and TRBJ2-3; tentative D call: TRBD1 (6 bases). Looked up from germline, CDR1 is KGHSH and CDR2 is LQKENI. Trimming cost V 4 bases and J 4 bases, with 18 bases left between them. This CDR3 spans 16 amino acids. The CDR3 DNA follows: TGTGCCAGCTCACAAGTCTCGGGACAATTATCAGATACGCAGTATTTT. Protein sequence: CASSQVSGQLSDTQYF.

This clonotype showed up just a few times. The rearrangement joins TRBV7-2 to TRBJ2-5; 14 bases align to TRBD2. CDR3 length: 21 residues. CDR1 is SGHTA and CDR2 is FQGNSA in the germline V gene. V lost 2 bases and J lost 8; bases outside the gene matches: 22. CDR3 in DNA: TGTGCCAGCAGCTTATACCTTCGGGGGAGACTAGCGGGAGGGGGTTCGGATACCCAGTACTTC. It encodes CASSLYLRGRLAGGGSDTQYF. Based on the CDR3 plus reference TRBV7-2 and TRBJ2-5, the full variable domain is GAGVSQSPSNKVTEKGKDVELRCDPISGHTALYWYRQSLGQGLEFLIYFQGNSAPDKSGLPSDRFSAERTGGSVSTLTIQRTQQEDSAVYLCASSLYLRGRLAGGGSDTQYFGPGTRLLVL.

This clonotype was detected only a few times. The chain carries TRBV6-2 or TRBV6-3 and TRBJ2-1; TRBD1 aligns across 8 bases. The CDR3 spans 13 residues. V lost 6 bases and J lost 7; bases outside the gene matches: 5. The germline gives CDR1 MNHEY, CDR2 SVGEGT. CDR3 loop: CASRTDRENEQFF. CDR3 nucleotides: TGTGCCAGCAGGACGGACAGGGAGAATGAGCAGTTCTTC.

This clonotype was recorded at least ten times. The rearrangement joins TRBV7-2 to TRBJ1-6; no clear D. Germline assignment: CDR1 SGHTA and CDR2 FQGNSA. This CDR3 region has 15 residues. V lost 5 bases to trimming and J lost 2 bases, with 10 bases between them. CDR3 nucleotides: TGTGCCAGCAGCCTCGTCGGGGCCTATAATTCACCCCTCCACTTT. Translated, it gives CASSLVGAYNSPLHF.

This clonotype appeared a few times. The J gene is TRBJ2-7, the V gene TRBV6-2 or TRBV6-3; D is undetermined. Per germline, CDR1 MNHEY and CDR2 SVGEGT. V was clipped by 2 bases and J by 0 bases, with 11 bases between them. This CDR3 is built from 15 residues. As DNA, the CDR3 is TGTGCCAGCAGTTACGAAAGCACCCTCTCCTACGAGCAGTACTTC. Protein sequence: CASSYESTLSYEQYF.

The rearrangement joins TRBV6-5 to TRBJ2-3; the D is unclear. The ends were cut back, 6 bases at V and 8 bases at J, with 9 bases in the middle. The CDR3 sequence is 11 residues long. CDR1 is MNHEY and CDR2 is SVGAGI in the germline V gene. The CDR3 protein is CASREEVTQYF. The CDR3 bases are TGTGCCAGCAGGGAAGAGGTTACGCAGTATTTT.

This chain uses TRBV5-4 with TRBJ1-4, with D possibly TRBD1 on 5 matching bases. CDR3 length: 15 residues. V lost 2 bases and J 8 bases, leaving 16 bases between the germline ends. Germline values: CDR1 SGHNT, CDR2 YYREEE (reference sequence). The CDR3 loop reads CASSLRQGSNEKLFF. CDR3 nucleotides: TGTGCCAGCAGCTTAAGGCAGGGAAGCAACGAAAAACTGTTTTTT.

This clonotype has more than one count but fewer than ten. The genes are TRBV7-3 and TRBJ2-3; no clear D. This CDR3 contains 16 residues. CDR1 is SGHTA and CDR2 is FQGTGA in the germline V gene. Trimming pared 1 base from V and 0 bases from J, leaving 11 bases between. CDR3 amino acids: CASSLKPPDSTDTQYF. In DNA form, the CDR3 reads TGTGCCAGCAGCTTAAAGCCCCCCGACAGCACAGATACGCAGTATTTT.

Of note for this clonotype: An end of the junction differs from the germline gene, which may be a read error. The chain has TRBV5-1 and TRBJ1-2; perhaps TRBD1 as D (5 bases). The CDR3 extends over 13 amino acids. CDR1 is SGHRS, CDR2 YFSETQ, per germline. The CDR3 region is CVSKQAANYGYTF. CDR3 nucleotides: TGCGTCAGCAAACAGGCTGCTAACTATGGCTACACCTTC.

The V call is TRBV19, the J call TRBJ2-1; 8 bases agree with TRBD1. The CDR3 has 14 residues. Germline V gives CDR1 LNHDA, CDR2 SQIVND (reference sequence). V shed 2 bases and J 7 bases; nucleotides not matched to a gene: 4. CDR3 protein: CASSIQGAQNEQFF. The CDR3 DNA follows: TGTGCCAGTAGTATACAGGGGGCGCAGAATGAGCAGTTCTTC.

Many counts were recorded for this clonotype. V gene TRBV4-2 combines with J gene TRBJ2-3; 14 positions agree with TRBD2. Trimming took 4 bases from V and 5 from J; bases not matched to a gene: 5. The CDR3 spans 16 residues. Germline loops: CDR1 LGHNA, CDR2 YNFKEQ. The CDR3 region is CASSLTGTSGRDTQYF. The CDR3 DNA reads TGTGCCAGCAGCCTCACCGGGACTAGCGGGAGAGATACGCAGTATTTT.